This entry describes one T cell receptor beta chain. This entry comes from a study of T cell responses to AZD1222 COVID-19 vaccine. The assay was immunoSEQ multiplex PCR, and TCRdb's table has in-frame clones only and misses some. The data contain 100,000 to 150,000 clones, 93% of them singletons. The specimen comprised peripheral blood, sampled on day 0 of AZD1222 vaccination. The clonotype was recovered from an adult in good health.

CDR3 loop: CASSLTAGGVLGNEQFF. The CDR3 region has the DNA TGTGCCAGCAGCTTAACGGCAGGTGGGGTTCTCGGCAATGAGCAGTTCTTC. The rearrangement uses TRBV7-3 and TRBJ2-1, with D unresolved. Trimming left V 0 bases short and J 6 bases short, with 18 bases between. This CDR3 is 17 amino acids long. Germline loops: CDR1 SGHTA, CDR2 FQGTGA.